The entry below describes one TCR beta chain. Its antigen is unknown. The data were obtained in a study of cytotoxic CD8 clonotypes in ibrutinib-treated CLL. Sequencing used immunoSEQ multiplex PCR; TCRdb keeps in-frame clones, though not all of them. The table includes around 7,900 clones, about 70% detected once. Study findings and constraints: The study found clonality rose at ibrutinib response, then fell toward baseline at progression.

This CDR3 has 11 amino acids. V lost 10 bases and J 4 bases, leaving 11 bases between the germline ends. Germline V lookup: CDR1 MNHEY, CDR2 SMNVEV (reference sequence). This chain uses TRBV27 with TRBJ2-7; possibly TRBD2 for D (6 bases). The material sequenced was PBMCs, taken before ibrutinib treatment. The clonotype originates from a human donor with chronic lymphocytic leukemia. In nucleotides, the CDR3 is TGTGCCACCGGGACTGCATACGAGCAGTACTTC. Protein sequence: CATGTAYEQYF.